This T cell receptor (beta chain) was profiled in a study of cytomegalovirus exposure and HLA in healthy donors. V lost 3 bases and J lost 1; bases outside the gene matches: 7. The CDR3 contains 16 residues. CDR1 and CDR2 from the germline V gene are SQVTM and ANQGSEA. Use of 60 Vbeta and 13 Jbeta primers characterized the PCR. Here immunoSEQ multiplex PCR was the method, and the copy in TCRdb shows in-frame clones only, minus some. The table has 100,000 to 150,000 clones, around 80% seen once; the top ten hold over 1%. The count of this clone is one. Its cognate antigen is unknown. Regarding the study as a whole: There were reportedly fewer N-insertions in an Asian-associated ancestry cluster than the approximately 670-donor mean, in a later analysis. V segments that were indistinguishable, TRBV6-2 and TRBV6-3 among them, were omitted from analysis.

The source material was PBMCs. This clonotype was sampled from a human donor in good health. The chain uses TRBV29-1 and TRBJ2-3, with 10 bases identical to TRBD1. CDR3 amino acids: CSVETGQGIGTDTQYF. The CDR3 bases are TGCAGCGTTGAGACGGGACAGGGGATAGGCACAGATACGCAGTATTTT.